Each of the 9 T cell receptor beta chains below was sequenced from the same sample in a study of T cells after yellow fever vaccination. TCRdb reprocessed the 5' RACE reads with MiXCR, giving one entry per CDR3 protein. The repertoire has more than 95,000 distinct CDR3 sequences, approximately 16% of them found once; the top ten carry approximately 43%. The sample in question was CD8+ T cells sorted from PBMCs, obtained 5 days after the yellow fever booster vaccination. The receptor source for this set is a man aged 18 to 35 who received the YFV17D yellow fever vaccine.

V is TRBV6-1 and J is TRBJ2-7; the match to TRBD2 covers 12 bases. Germline V gives CDR1 MNHNS, CDR2 SASEGT. The CDR3 runs to 15 residues. Trimming at V came to 0 bases and at J to 4 bases, leaving 1 base not matched to a gene. CDR3 in amino acids: CASSEALAGGYEQYF. The CDR3 DNA sequence: TGTGCCAGCAGTGAAGCGCTAGCGGGGGGGTACGAGCAGTACTTC.

In this sample, this clonotype turned up a few times. This chain uses TRBV12-3 or TRBV12-4 with TRBJ2-4; TRBD2 is a possible D gene (6 bases). V lost 2 bases, J lost 2 bases, and 10 bases lay in between. The CDR3 totals 15 residues. CDR3 DNA: TGTGCCAGCAGTTTACTCCTAGCGTCCAAAAACATTCAGTACTTC. Residues: CASSLLLASKNIQYF.

This chain links TRBV6-2 or TRBV6-3 with TRBJ2-5; D perhaps matches TRBD1 (5 bases). In germline, CDR1 is MNHEY, CDR2 SVGEGT. The CDR3 sequence is 15 residues long. V lost 5 bases and J 7 bases, leaving 20 bases between the germline ends. CDR3 nucleotides: TGTGCCAGCAGTCGGCCTGGGGCGGAGATGAGGACCCAGTACTTC. Protein: CASSRPGAEMRTQYF.

The chain links TRBV6-2 or TRBV6-3 to TRBJ2-1, with TRBD1 matching 9 bases. Germline values: CDR1 MNHEY, CDR2 SVGEGT. The CDR3 extends over 14 amino acids. After removal of 6 bases from V and 10 bases from J, the junction contained 10 bases not matched to a gene. The CDR3 spells CASSPRDRVLEQFF. DNA for the CDR3: TGTGCCAGCAGCCCCCGGGACAGGGTCCTCGAGCAGTTCTTC.

The rearrangement uses TRBV29-1 and TRBJ2-2; D uncertain. The CDR3 is 14 residues long. Germline loops: CDR1 SQVTM, CDR2 ANQGSEA. The V gene lost 2 bases and the J gene lost 4 bases, with 11 bases spanning the gap. DNA of the CDR3: TGCAGCGTTGAACAAGGCTTCCTCACCGGGGAGCTGTTTTTT. Translation gives CSVEQGFLTGELFF.

This clonotype was counted only a few times. The chain is built from TRBV24-1 and TRBJ1-1; D may be TRBD1 (6 bases). Germline V gene lookup returns CDR1 KGHDR and CDR2 SFDVKD. The CDR3 contains 15 residues. V gave up 6 bases and J gave up 11 bases, with 24 bases separating them. The chain's CDR3 is CATSLIQGRRISAFF. The CDR3 DNA is TGTGCCACCAGTCTCATACAGGGCCGACGAATCTCGGCTTTCTTT.

This clonotype has a count of ten or more. The chain uses TRBV4-3 and TRBJ2-5; 12 bases are a match to TRBD2. The V gene end was trimmed by 0 bases and the J gene end by 4 bases; junction bases not matched to a gene: 3. The germline gives CDR1 LGHNA, CDR2 YSLEER. The CDR3 has 16 amino acids. The DNA of the CDR3 is TGCGCCAGCAGCCAAGATCCTAGCGGGGGGGCAGAGACCCAGTACTTC. It translates to CASSQDPSGGAETQYF.

The chain recombines TRBV2 with TRBJ2-3; D possibly corresponds to TRBD1 (5 bases). With 6 bases removed from V and 6 bases from J, the gap between germline ends came to 13 bases. Germline V gives CDR1 SNHLY, CDR2 FYNNEI. CDR3 length: 13 amino acids. CDR3 nucleotides: TGTGCCAGCAGACCGGAAGGGGCCGATACGCAGTATTTT. This encodes CASRPEGADTQYF.

This clonotype turned up a few times. The chain uses TRBV4-1 and TRBJ1-1; possibly TRBD1 for D (5 bases). Germline V gene sequence: CDR1 MGHRA, CDR2 YSYEKL. The CDR3 covers 15 residues. Trimming left V 0 bases short and J 4 bases short, with 12 bases between. The CDR3 loop is CASSQESGVTTEAFF. As DNA, the CDR3 is TGCGCCAGCAGCCAAGAGTCGGGGGTTACCACTGAAGCTTTCTTT.